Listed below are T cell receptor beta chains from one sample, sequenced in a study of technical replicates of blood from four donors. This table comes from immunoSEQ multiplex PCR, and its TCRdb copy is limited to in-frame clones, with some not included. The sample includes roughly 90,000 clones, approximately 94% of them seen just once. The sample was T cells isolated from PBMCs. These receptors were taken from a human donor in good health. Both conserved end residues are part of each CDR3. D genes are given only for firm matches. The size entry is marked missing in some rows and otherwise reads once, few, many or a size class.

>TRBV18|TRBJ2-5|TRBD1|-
CASSPGDRGRETQYF
TGTGCCAGCTCACCAGGGGACAGGGGGCGAGAGACCCAGTACTTC
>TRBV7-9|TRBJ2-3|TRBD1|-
CASSFPPQGVTDTQYF
TGTGCCAGCAGCTTTCCCCCGCAGGGGGTAACAGATACGCAGTATTTT
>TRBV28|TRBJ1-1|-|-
CASSLDNPGNTEAFF
TGTGCCAGCAGTTTAGATAATCCCGGGAACACTGAAGCTTTCTTT
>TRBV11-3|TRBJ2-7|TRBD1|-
CASSFGTGSIEQYF
TGTGCCAGCAGCTTTGGGACAGGGTCCATCGAGCAGTACTTC
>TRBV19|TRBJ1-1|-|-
CASSSAATGNTEAFF
TGTGCCAGTAGTTCGGCAGCGACTGGGAACACTGAAGCTTTCTTT
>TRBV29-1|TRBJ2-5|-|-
CSVEPEGAQYF
TGCAGCGTTGAGCCAGAAGGGGCCCAGTACTTC
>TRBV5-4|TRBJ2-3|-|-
CASSPRGSSTDTQYF
TGTGCCAGCAGCCCGCGGGGAAGTAGCACAGATACGCAGTATTTT
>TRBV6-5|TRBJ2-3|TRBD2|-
CASSYKRGGPDTQYF
TGTGCCAGCAGTTACAAGCGGGGGGGCCCAGATACGCAGTATTTT
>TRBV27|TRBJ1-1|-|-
CASSLSAANTEAFF
TGTGCCAGCAGTTTATCAGCCGCGAACACTGAAGCTTTCTTT
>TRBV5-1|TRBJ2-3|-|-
CASTSDSGSQCF
TGCGCCAGCACCAGTGACTCGGGGTCGCAGTGTTTT
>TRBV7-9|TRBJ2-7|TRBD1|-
CASSLAGGSYEQYF
TGTGCCAGCAGCTTAGCAGGGGGCAGCTACGAGCAGTACTTC
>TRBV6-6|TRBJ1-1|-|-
CASSYWGEAFF
TGTGCCAGCAGTTACTGGGGGGAGGCTTTCTTT
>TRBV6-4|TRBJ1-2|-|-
CASSPSGQGTYGYTF
TGTGCCAGCAGTCCTTCCGGGCAGGGGACGTATGGCTACACCTTC
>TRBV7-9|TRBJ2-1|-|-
CASSSHNEQFF
TGTGCCAGCAGTAGCCACAATGAGCAGTTCTTC
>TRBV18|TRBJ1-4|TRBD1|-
CASSRMSRTGAVPNEKLFF
TGTGCCAGCTCACGCATGTCCCGAACAGGGGCTGTCCCTAATGAAAAACTGTTTTTT
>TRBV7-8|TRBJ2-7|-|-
CASSSRFSFDEQYF
TGTGCCAGCAGCTCCCGGTTTTCCTTCGACGAGCAGTACTTC
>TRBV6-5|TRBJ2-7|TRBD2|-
CASSYSSGGGGYEQYF
TGTGCCAGCAGTTACTCGAGTGGCGGGGGTGGTTACGAGCAGTACTTC
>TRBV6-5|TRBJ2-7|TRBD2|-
CASRALADPTYEQYF
TGTGCCAGCAGGGCCCTAGCGGACCCGACCTACGAGCAGTACTTC
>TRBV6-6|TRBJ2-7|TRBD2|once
CASSFGLAGEGEQYF
TGTGCCAGCAGTTTTGGACTAGCGGGAGAAGGCGAGCAGTACTTC
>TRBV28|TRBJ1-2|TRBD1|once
CASSSKGGPLNYGYTF
TGTGCCAGCAGTTCAAAAGGGGGCCCTCTCAACTATGGCTACACCTTC
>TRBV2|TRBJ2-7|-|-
CASSDPVPSSYEQYF
TGTGCCAGCAGTGATCCGGTTCCAAGCTCCTACGAGCAGTACTTC
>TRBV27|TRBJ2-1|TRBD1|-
CASSLGDRAINEQFF
TGTGCCAGCAGTTTAGGGGACAGGGCCATCAATGAGCAGTTCTTC
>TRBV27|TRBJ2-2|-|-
CASRTAGSTGELFF
TGTGCCAGCAGGACGGCAGGAAGCACCGGGGAGCTGTTTTTT
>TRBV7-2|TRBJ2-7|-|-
CASSFPGSGSSYEQYF
TGTGCCAGCAGCTTCCCCGGCTCGGGGAGCTCCTACGAGCAGTACTTC
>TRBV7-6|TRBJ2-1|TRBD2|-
CASSLVGAGDEQFF
TGTGCCAGCAGCTTAGTAGGTGCGGGAGATGAGCAGTTCTTC
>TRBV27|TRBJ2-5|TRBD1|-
CASSGTGGSLILETQYF
TGTGCCAGCAGCGGAACAGGGGGCAGTTTAATCTTGGAGACCCAGTACTTC
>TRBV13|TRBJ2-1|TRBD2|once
CASSLPSGSLNEQFF
TGTGCCAGCAGCTTACCTAGCGGGAGCCTTAATGAGCAGTTCTTC
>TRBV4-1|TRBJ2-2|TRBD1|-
CASSQLPGQGGSGELFF
TGCGCCAGCAGCCAACTCCCGGGACAGGGCGGTTCCGGGGAGCTGTTTTTT
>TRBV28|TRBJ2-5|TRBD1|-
CASSLDRVGQETQYF
TGTGCCAGCAGTTTGGACAGGGTGGGGCAAGAGACCCAGTACTTC
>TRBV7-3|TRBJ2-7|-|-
CASSLGVTYEQYF
TGTGCCAGCAGCCTCGGTGTGACCTACGAGCAGTACTTC
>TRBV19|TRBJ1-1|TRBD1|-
CASSTGQGVNTEAFF
TGTGCTAGTAGTACGGGACAGGGGGTGAACACTGAAGCTTTCTTT